The following is a TCR beta chain sequence with its context. Its specificity is unknown. The sample originates from a study of OX40 agonist ivuxolimab in advanced cancers. Whole-study context: Dosing consisted of intravenous ivuxolimab at 0.01 to 10 mg/kg every 2 weeks. Every patient in dose escalation had hepatocellular carcinoma, melanoma, renal cell or head and neck cancer. The dose-escalation cohort was about 86% male, with a mean age of about 60 years, ranging roughly 20 to 90.

Using immunoSEQ multiplex PCR, the repertoire was profiled, and TCRdb retains in-frame clones only, with some absent. Found here are 100,000 to 150,000 clones, roughly 91% of them singletons; the top ten hold roughly 0.94%. Study observations and caveats: Among the lowest peripheral clonal expansion occurred in 0.1-3.0 mg/kg partial responders.

With V trimmed by 0 bases and J by 5 bases, 6 bases remained unmatched. Looked up from germline, CDR1 is GTSNPN and CDR2 is SVGIG (reference sequence). The CDR3 runs 14 residues. The chain uses TRBV30 and TRBJ1-2; 7 bases align to TRBD1. Material: CD4+ or CD8+ T cells sorted from blood, obtained in a trial of the OX40 agonist ivuxolimab. The origin of this receptor is an adult with an advanced solid tumor such as melanoma, head and neck, liver or kidney cancer. CDR3 in DNA: TGTGCCTGGAGTGTAGAGGGGGCTGGGTATGGCTACACCTTC. It encodes CAWSVEGAGYGYTF.